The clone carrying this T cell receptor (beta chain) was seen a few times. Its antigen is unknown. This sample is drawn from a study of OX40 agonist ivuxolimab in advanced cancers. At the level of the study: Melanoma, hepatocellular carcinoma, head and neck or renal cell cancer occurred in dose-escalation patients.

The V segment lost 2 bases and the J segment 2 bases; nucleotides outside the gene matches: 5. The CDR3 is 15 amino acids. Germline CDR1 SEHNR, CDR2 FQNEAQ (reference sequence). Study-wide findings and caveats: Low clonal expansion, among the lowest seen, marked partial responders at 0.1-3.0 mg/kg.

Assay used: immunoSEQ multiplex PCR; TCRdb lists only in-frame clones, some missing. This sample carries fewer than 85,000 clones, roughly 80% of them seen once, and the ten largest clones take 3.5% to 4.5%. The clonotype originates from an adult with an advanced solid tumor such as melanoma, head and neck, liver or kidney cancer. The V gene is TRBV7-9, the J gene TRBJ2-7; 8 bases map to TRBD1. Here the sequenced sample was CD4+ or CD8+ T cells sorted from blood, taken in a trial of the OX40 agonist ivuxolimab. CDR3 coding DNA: TGTGCCAGCAGCTTAACAGGGGGGCAAACCTACGAGCAGTACTTC. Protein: CASSLTGGQTYEQYF.